What follows describes a single T cell receptor (beta chain). Its antigen is currently unknown. This entry belongs to a study of Graves' ophthalmopathy and Graves' hyperthyroidism. Findings of the study overall: At just over 70% sensitivity and about 72% specificity, the model predicted progression of the ophthalmopathy.

TCR beta CDR3 regions were amplified from RNA transcripts. HTBI primers were used in a first-round RT-PCR, which preceded a second-round multiplex PCR. TCRdb passed the multiplex PCR reads through MiXCR, listing each CDR3 protein once. The sample carries fewer than 650,000 distinct CDR3 sequences, about a fifth recorded once. CDR3 size: 17 residues. V was clipped by 5 bases and J by 3 bases; unmatched bases: 10. Germline-derived CDR1 and CDR2 are MNHNS and SASEGT. This TCR was sampled from a woman younger than 35 with stable Graves' hyperthyroidism. Some clones in this sample may be carry-over from other donors' samples. The chain has TRBV6-1 and TRBJ1-6; 7 bases agree with TRBD1. The sequencing sample was made of peripheral blood. In DNA form, the CDR3 reads TGTGCCAGCAGTCTTCTCACAGGGGCTGACTATAATTCACCCCTCCACTTT. Protein sequence: CASSLLTGADYNSPLHF.